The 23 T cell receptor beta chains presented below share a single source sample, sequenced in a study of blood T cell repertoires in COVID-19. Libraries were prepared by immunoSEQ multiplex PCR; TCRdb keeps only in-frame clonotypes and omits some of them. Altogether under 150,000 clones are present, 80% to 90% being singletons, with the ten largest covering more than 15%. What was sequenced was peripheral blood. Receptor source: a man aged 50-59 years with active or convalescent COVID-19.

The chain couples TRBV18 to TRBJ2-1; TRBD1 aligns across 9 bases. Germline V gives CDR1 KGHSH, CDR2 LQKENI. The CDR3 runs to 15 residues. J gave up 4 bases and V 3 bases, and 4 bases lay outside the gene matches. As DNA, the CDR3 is TGTGCCAGCTCACCGGACAGGGGTATTTACAATGAGCAGTTCTTC. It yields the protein CASSPDRGIYNEQFF. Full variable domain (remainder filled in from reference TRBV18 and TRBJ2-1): NAGVMQNPRHLVRRRGQEARLRCSPMKGHSHVYWYRQLPEEGLKFMVYLQKENIIDESGMPKERFSAEFPKEGPSILRIQQVVRGDSAAYFCASSPDRGIYNEQFFGPGTRLTVL.

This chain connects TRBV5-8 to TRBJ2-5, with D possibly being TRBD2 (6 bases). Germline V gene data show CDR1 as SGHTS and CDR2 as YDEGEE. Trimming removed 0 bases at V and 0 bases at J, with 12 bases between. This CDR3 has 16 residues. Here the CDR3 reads CASSLVRGRYQETQYF. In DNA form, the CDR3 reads TGTGCCAGCAGCTTGGTCCGAGGGAGGTACCAAGAGACCCAGTACTTC.

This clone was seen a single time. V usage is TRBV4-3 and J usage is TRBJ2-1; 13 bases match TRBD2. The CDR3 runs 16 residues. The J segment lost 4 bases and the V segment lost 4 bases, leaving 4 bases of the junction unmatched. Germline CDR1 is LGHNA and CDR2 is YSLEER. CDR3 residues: CASSLGLAGAYNEQFF. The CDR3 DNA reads TGCGCCAGCAGCCTTGGACTAGCGGGAGCTTACAATGAGCAGTTCTTC.

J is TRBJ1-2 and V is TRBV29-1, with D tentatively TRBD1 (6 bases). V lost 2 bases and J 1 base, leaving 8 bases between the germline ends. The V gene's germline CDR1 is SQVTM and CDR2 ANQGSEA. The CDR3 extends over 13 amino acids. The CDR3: CSVEKQGNYGYTF. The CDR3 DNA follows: TGCAGCGTTGAAAAACAGGGTAACTATGGCTACACCTTC.

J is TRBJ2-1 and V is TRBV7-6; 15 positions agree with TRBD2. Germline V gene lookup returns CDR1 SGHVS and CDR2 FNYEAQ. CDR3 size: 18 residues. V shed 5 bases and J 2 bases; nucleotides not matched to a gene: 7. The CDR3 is CASSGGLAGGFPYNEQFF. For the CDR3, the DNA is TGTGCCAGCAGCGGGGGACTAGCGGGGGGTTTTCCCTACAATGAGCAGTTCTTC.

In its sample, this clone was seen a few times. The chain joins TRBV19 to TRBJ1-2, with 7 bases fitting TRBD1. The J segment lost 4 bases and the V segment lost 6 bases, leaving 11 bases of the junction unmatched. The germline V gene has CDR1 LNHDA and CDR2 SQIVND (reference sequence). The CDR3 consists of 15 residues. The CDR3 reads CASRAGQVQLYGYTF. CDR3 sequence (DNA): TGTGCCAGTAGAGCCGGACAGGTTCAACTCTATGGCTACACCTTC. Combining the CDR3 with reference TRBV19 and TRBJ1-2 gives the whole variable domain DGGITQSPKYLFRKEGQNVTLSCEQNLNHDAMYWYRQDPGQGLRLIYYSQIVNDFQKGDIAEGYSVSREKKESFPLTVTSAQKNPTAFYLCASRAGQVQLYGYTFGSGTRLTVV.

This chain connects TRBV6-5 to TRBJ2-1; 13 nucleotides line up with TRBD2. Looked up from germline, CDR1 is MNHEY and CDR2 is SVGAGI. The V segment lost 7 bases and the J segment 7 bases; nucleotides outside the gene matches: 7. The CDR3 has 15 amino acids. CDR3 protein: CASTRLAGGGNEQFF. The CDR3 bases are TGTGCCAGCACGCGACTAGCGGGAGGCGGTAATGAGCAGTTCTTC.

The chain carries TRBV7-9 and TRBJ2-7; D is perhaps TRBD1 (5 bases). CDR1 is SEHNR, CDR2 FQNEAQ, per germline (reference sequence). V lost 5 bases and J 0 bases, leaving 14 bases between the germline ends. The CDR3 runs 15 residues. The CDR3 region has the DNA TGTGCCAGCAGCCCAACAGGAGATAGCTCCTACGAGCAGTACTTC. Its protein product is CASSPTGDSSYEQYF.

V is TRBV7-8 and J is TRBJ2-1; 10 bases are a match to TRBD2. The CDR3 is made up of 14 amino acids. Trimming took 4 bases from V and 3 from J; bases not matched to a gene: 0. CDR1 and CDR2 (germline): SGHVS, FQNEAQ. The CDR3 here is CASSWTSGYNEQFF. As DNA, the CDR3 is TGTGCCAGCAGCTGGACTAGCGGCTACAATGAGCAGTTCTTC.

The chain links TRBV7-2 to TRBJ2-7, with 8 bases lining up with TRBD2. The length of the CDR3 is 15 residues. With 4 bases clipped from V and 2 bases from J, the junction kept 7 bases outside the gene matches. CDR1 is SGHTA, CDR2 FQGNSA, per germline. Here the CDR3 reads CASSWDPGLAYEQYF. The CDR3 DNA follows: TGTGCCAGCAGCTGGGACCCGGGACTAGCCTACGAGCAGTACTTC. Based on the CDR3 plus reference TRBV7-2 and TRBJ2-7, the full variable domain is GAGVSQSPSNKVTEKGKDVELRCDPISGHTALYWYRQSLGQGLEFLIYFQGNSAPDKSGLPSDRFSAERTGGSVSTLTIQRTQQEDSAVYLCASSWDPGLAYEQYFGPGTRLTVT.

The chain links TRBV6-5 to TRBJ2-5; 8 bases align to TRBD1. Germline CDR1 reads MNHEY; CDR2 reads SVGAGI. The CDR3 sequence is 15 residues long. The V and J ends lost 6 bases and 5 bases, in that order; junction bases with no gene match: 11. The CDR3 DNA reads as TGTGCCAGCAGCGGAACCGGGACAGGACTGGAGACCCAGTACTTC. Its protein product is CASSGTGTGLETQYF.

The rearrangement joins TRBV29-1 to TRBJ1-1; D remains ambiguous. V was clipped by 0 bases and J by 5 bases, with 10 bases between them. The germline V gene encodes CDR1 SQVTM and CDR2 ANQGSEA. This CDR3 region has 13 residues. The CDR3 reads CSVEDQRGTEAFF. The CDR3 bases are TGCAGCGTTGAAGATCAGAGAGGAACTGAAGCTTTCTTT.

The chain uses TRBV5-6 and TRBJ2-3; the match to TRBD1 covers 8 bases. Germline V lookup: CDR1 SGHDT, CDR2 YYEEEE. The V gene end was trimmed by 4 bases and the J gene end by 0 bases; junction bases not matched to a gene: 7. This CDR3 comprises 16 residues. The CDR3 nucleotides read TGTGCCAGCAGCGAGCCGGGACAGGTTAGCACAGATACGCAGTATTTT. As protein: CASSEPGQVSTDTQYF.

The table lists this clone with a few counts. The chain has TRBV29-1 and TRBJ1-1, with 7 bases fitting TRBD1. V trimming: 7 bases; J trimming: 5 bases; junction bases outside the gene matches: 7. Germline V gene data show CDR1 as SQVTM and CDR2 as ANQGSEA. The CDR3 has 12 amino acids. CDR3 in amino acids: CSATTGLTEAFF. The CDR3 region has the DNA TGCAGCGCTACGACAGGGTTGACTGAAGCTTTCTTT. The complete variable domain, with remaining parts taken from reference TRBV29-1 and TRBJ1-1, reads SAVISQKPSRDICQRGTSLTIQCQVDSQVTMMFWYRQQPGQSLTLIATANQGSEATYESGFVIDKFPISRPNLTFSTLTVSNMSPEDSSIYLCSATTGLTEAFFGQGTRLTVV.

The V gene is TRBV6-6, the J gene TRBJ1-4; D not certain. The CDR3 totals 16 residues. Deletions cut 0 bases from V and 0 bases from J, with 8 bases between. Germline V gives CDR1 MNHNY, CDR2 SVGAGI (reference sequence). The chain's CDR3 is CASSYSLVATNEKLFF. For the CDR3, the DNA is TGTGCCAGCAGTTACTCCCTAGTTGCAACTAATGAAAAACTGTTTTTT.

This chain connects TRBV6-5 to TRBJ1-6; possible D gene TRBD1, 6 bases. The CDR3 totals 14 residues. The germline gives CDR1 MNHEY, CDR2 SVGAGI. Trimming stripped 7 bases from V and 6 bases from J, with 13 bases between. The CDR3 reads CASNPGHTNSPLHF. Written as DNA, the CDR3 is TGTGCCAGCAATCCGGGACATACTAATTCACCCCTCCACTTT.

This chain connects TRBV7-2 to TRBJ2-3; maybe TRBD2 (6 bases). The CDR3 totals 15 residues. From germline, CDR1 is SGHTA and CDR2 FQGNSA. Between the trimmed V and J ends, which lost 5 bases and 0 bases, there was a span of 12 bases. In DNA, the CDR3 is TGTGCCAGCAGCGTGACTAGAACTAGCACAGATACGCAGTATTTT. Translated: CASSVTRTSTDTQYF.

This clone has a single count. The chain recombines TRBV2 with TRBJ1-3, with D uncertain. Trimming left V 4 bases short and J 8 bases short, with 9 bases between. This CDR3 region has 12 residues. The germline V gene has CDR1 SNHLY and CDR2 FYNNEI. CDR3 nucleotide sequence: TGTGCCAGCAGTGCGAGGGCTGACACCATATATTTT. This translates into CASSARADTIYF.

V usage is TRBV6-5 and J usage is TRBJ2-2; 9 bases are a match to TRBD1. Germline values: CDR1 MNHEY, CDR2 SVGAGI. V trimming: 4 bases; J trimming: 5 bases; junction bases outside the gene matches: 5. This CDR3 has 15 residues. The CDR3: CASSWDRVGTGELFF. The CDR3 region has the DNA TGTGCCAGCAGTTGGGACAGGGTCGGTACCGGGGAGCTGTTTTTT.

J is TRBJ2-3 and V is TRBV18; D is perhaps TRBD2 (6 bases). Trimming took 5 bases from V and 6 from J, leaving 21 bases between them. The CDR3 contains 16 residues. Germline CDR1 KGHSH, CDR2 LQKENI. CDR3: CASSSELGAGIDTQYF. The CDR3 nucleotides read TGTGCCAGCTCATCTGAGTTGGGCGCGGGGATTGATACGCAGTATTTT.

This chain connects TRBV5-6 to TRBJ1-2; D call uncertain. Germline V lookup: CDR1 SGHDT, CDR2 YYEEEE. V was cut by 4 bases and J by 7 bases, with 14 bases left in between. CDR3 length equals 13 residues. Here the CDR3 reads CASSLDVLSGYTF. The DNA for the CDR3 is TGTGCCAGCAGCCTGGACGTCCTGAGTGGCTACACCTTC.

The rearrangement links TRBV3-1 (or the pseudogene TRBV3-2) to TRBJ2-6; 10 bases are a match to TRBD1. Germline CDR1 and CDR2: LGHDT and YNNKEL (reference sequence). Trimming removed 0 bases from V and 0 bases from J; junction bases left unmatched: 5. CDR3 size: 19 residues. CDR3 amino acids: CASSQEYRTGGSGANVLTF. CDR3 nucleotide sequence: TGTGCCAGCAGCCAAGAGTATAGGACAGGGGGCTCTGGGGCCAACGTCCTGACTTTC.

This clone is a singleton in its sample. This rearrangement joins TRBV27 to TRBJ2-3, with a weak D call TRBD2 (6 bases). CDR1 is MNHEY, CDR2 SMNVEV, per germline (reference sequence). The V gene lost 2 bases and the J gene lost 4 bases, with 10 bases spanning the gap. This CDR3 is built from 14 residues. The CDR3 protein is CASSLRGGSDTQYF. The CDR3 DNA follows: TGTGCCAGCAGTTTAAGGGGAGGCTCAGATACGCAGTATTTT.